This record concerns one T cell receptor (beta chain) sequence. This record comes from a study of shared clonotypes between healthy human individuals. This table comes from immunoSEQ multiplex PCR, and its TCRdb copy is limited to in-frame clones, with some not included. The sample comprises 2.3 million or so clones, about 92% of which are singletons, and about 0.39% rests with the top ten. This CDR3 has 12 residues. The V end lost 6 bases, the J end lost 2 bases, and 9 bases lay between the germline ends. Per the germline V gene, CDR1 is SGHRS and CDR2 is YFSETQ. The specimen was naive CD4+ T cells from PBMCs. Subset reported: CD45RA+ positively selected. The sequence derives from a man between 18 and 29 years old in good health. Some clones in this sample may be carry-over from other donors' samples. The chain employs TRBV5-1 and TRBJ2-7; D remains ambiguous. The CDR3 nucleotides read TGCGCCAGCACCTCGACGGCCTACGAGCAGTACTTC. This translates into CASTSTAYEQYF.